This T cell receptor (beta chain) was sequenced for a study of blood T cells in healthy people across ages. Whole-study results and caveats: As age increased, TCR beta diversity per million T cells fell in a roughly linear fashion.

With each sample, at least 5.5 micrograms of total RNA were extracted. The CDR3 loop spans 14 amino acids. Germline V gives CDR1 MNHEY, CDR2 SMNVEV (reference sequence). Deletions cut 8 bases from V and 1 base from J, with 15 bases between. Combining a sample-barcoded 5' primer with a J-beta primer mix, a second PCR ran for roughly 6 to 12 cycles. MiXCR was run by TCRdb on the 5' RACE reads, yielding one entry per CDR3 protein. The sample has 950,000 to 1,200,000 distinct CDR3 sequences, around two fifths seen once; the top ten hold under 15%. This clonotype was seen more than once but under ten times. The target antigen is unknown.

The sequenced sample was blood. The V gene is TRBV27, the J gene TRBJ2-7; no definite D call. This clonotype was sampled from a man younger than 35 in good health. Here the CDR3 reads CASAGQESSYEQYF. Written as DNA, the CDR3 is TGTGCCAGCGCAGGCCAGGAGAGTTCCTACGAGCAGTACTTC.